The 27 T cell receptor beta chains given below trace back to one sample, sequenced in a study of cytomegalovirus exposure and HLA in healthy donors. The PCR used 60 Vbeta and 13 Jbeta primers. Generated by immunoSEQ multiplex PCR, the TCRdb table keeps only in-frame clones and is missing some. Of roughly 160,000 clones listed, 70% to 85% are singletons. The specimen sequenced was PBMCs. These receptor sequences come from a man aged 40-49 years in good health and CMV-seronegative.

The CDR3 DNA reads TGTGCCAGCAGTTACGAGGTAGCGGGATCTTACGAGCAGTACTTC. Translated: CASSYEVAGSYEQYF. The V call is TRBV6-5, the J call TRBJ2-7; 8 bases line up with TRBD2. The CDR3 loop spans 15 amino acids. Per the germline V gene, CDR1 is MNHEY and CDR2 is SVGAGI. The J segment lost 4 bases and the V segment lost 2 bases, leaving 7 bases of the junction unmatched.

V usage is TRBV30 and J usage is TRBJ2-2; D may be TRBD1 (6 bases). The CDR3 is 14 amino acids. The germline V gene has CDR1 GTSNPN and CDR2 SVGIG (reference sequence). Trimming cost V 5 bases and J 2 bases, with 12 bases left between them. The CDR3 reads CAWVRTVNTGELFF. For the CDR3, the DNA is TGTGCCTGGGTCAGGACAGTAAACACCGGGGAGCTGTTTTTT.

The genes are TRBV6-6 and TRBJ2-1; 12 nucleotides line up with TRBD2. Trimming took 6 bases from V and 9 from J; bases not matched to a gene: 12. The CDR3 covers 16 residues. Germline lookup yields CDR1 MNHNY and CDR2 SVGAGI (reference sequence). CDR3 DNA sequence: TGTGCCAGCAGCACCCTACTAGCGGGAGGCGAGGTTGAGCAGTTCTTC. Protein sequence: CASSTLLAGGEVEQFF.

The chain has TRBV20-1 and TRBJ2-7, with D perhaps matching TRBD2 (5 bases). From germline, CDR1 is DFQATT and CDR2 SNEGSKA (reference sequence). V gave up 7 bases and J gave up 3 bases, with 10 bases separating them. CDR3 size: 11 residues. This chain's CDR3 is CSVAYLYEQYF. As DNA, the CDR3 is TGCAGTGTAGCGTACCTCTACGAGCAGTACTTC.

The rearrangement joins TRBV4-2 to TRBJ2-7; D call uncertain. Germline lookup yields CDR1 LGHNA and CDR2 YNFKEQ. V lost 0 bases to trimming and J lost 3 bases, with 15 bases between them. The CDR3 is made up of 16 amino acids. CDR3 loop: CASSQDRRRSGYEQYF. CDR3 in DNA: TGTGCCAGCAGCCAAGATAGGCGCAGATCGGGCTACGAGCAGTACTTC.

The chain couples TRBV6-1 to TRBJ1-2, with 8 bases identical to TRBD1. V lost 6 bases to trimming and J lost 7 bases; unmatched junction nucleotides: 10. The CDR3 loop spans 14 amino acids. Germline loops: CDR1 MNHNS, CDR2 SASEGT. CDR3 coding DNA: TGTGCCAGCAGCAAGGGGGGACAGGCCCGTGGCTACACCTTC. This codes for CASSKGGQARGYTF.

Remarks on this clone: The same CDR3 can be traced to other DNA sequences in this sample. J is TRBJ1-5 and V is TRBV28; D might be TRBD1 (5 bases). V lost 3 bases and J lost 7, with 10 bases in between. The CDR3 has 13 amino acids. Germline V gives CDR1 MDHEN, CDR2 SYDVKM. The CDR3 coding sequence is TGTGCCAGCAGTTTGGGGGGAACCCAGCCCCAGCATTTT. It is translated as CASSLGGTQPQHF.

V gene TRBV5-6 combines with J gene TRBJ2-7; 10 bases align to TRBD2. The CDR3 is made up of 15 amino acids. The V segment lost 2 bases and the J segment 6 bases; nucleotides outside the gene matches: 8. Germline V gene data show CDR1 as SGHDT and CDR2 as YYEEEE. The CDR3 reads CASSFGASGRIEQYF. The CDR3 bases are TGTGCCAGCAGCTTTGGGGCTAGCGGGAGAATCGAGCAGTACTTC. Drawing the rest from reference TRBV5-6 and TRBJ2-7, the complete variable domain is DAGVTQSPTHLIKTRGQQVTLRCSPKSGHDTVSWYQQALGQGPQFIFQYYEEEERQRGNFPDRFSGHQFPNYSSELNVNALLLGDSALYLCASSFGASGRIEQYFGPGTRLTVT.

CDR3 loop: CASSPSNTGPGRYYSNQPQHF. CDR3 nucleotide sequence: TGTGCCAGCAGCCCATCTAATACAGGACCGGGCCGATATTATAGCAATCAGCCCCAGCATTTT. The V gene is TRBV27, the J gene TRBJ1-5; possible D gene TRBD1, 5 bases. Germline V gene lookup returns CDR1 MNHEY and CDR2 SMNVEV (reference sequence). This CDR3 has 21 residues. V lost 6 bases and J 0 bases, leaving 30 bases between the germline ends.

This clone was found a few times. The chain couples TRBV7-2 to TRBJ2-3, with D possibly being TRBD1 (6 bases). This CDR3 has 17 amino acids. Trimming removed 4 bases from V and 0 bases from J, with 17 bases in between. Germline V gene sequence: CDR1 SGHTA, CDR2 FQGNSA. The CDR3 here is CASSSYPTGPSTDTQYF. Written as DNA, the CDR3 is TGTGCCAGCAGCTCCTATCCTACAGGGCCTAGCACAGATACGCAGTATTTT.

This clone came up a few times. The J gene is TRBJ1-5, the V gene TRBV27; 8 nucleotides line up with TRBD1. Germline lookup yields CDR1 MNHEY and CDR2 SMNVEV (reference sequence). The CDR3 covers 14 residues. V shed 2 bases, J shed 7 bases, and the junction held 4 bases outside the gene matches. CDR3 amino acids: CASSLDRGRQPQHF. The CDR3 coding sequence is TGTGCCAGCAGTTTAGACAGGGGAAGGCAGCCCCAGCATTTT.

This clone was recorded a few times. The chain couples TRBV28 to TRBJ1-5, with 10 nucleotides matching TRBD1. This CDR3 is 17 amino acids long. V shed 6 bases and J 0 bases; nucleotides not matched to a gene: 8. Germline CDR1 reads MDHEN; CDR2 reads SYDVKM. The chain's CDR3 is CASRDRGFRYSNQPQHF. The CDR3 coding sequence is TGTGCCAGCAGGGACAGGGGGTTTCGTTATAGCAATCAGCCCCAGCATTTT.

The chain recombines TRBV6-1 with TRBJ1-4; possible D gene TRBD1, 5 bases. The CDR3 extends over 14 amino acids. V shed 7 bases and J shed 4 bases, with 13 bases lying between them. Germline CDR1 and CDR2: MNHNS and SASEGT. The CDR3 spells CASMKGTYNEKLFF. Here the CDR3 DNA reads TGTGCCAGCATGAAGGGGACTTATAATGAAAAACTGTTTTTT.

This rearrangement joins TRBV14 to TRBJ1-1, with no clear D. Germline V CDR1 and CDR2: SGHDN, FVKESK. V lost 4 bases, J lost 0 bases, and 6 bases lay in between. The CDR3 extends over 13 amino acids. The CDR3 bases are TGTGCCAGCAGCCGCACTGTGAACACTGAAGCTTTCTTT. Translating gives CASSRTVNTEAFF. Combining the CDR3 with reference TRBV14 and TRBJ1-1 gives the whole variable domain EAGVTQFPSHSVIEKGQTVTLRCDPISGHDNLYWYRRVMGKEIKFLLHFVKESKQDESGMPNNRFLAERTGGTYSTLKVQPAELEDSGVYFCASSRTVNTEAFFGQGTRLTVV.

This chain links TRBV9 with TRBJ2-5; TRBD1 matches 7 bases. The V gene's germline CDR1 is SGDLS and CDR2 YYNGEE. V lost 4 bases to trimming and J lost 5 bases; unmatched junction nucleotides: 11. The CDR3 is 15 residues long. For the CDR3, the DNA is TGTGCCAGCAGCCCCACTCACAGGGGCTGGGAGACCCAGTACTTC. Encoded protein: CASSPTHRGWETQYF. The full variable domain, rest sourced from reference TRBV9 and TRBJ2-5, is DSGVTQTPKHLITATGQRVTLRCSPRSGDLSVYWYQQSLDQGLQFLIQYYNGEERAKGNILERFSAQQFPDLHSELNLSSLELGDSALYFCASSPTHRGWETQYFGPGTRLLVL.

DNA for the CDR3: TGTGCCAGCAGCTTGGGGACAGGGAGCTCTGGGGCCAACGTCCTGACTTTC. Amino acids: CASSLGTGSSGANVLTF. The rearrangement uses TRBV7-2 and TRBJ2-6, with 9 bases identical to TRBD1. The CDR3 has 17 amino acids. J was trimmed by 0 bases and V by 3 bases; bases with no gene match: 3. Germline V gene lookup returns CDR1 SGHTA and CDR2 FQGNSA.

The genes are TRBV18 and TRBJ2-1; D call uncertain. The CDR3 loop spans 12 amino acids. Germline CDR1 and CDR2: KGHSH and LQKENI. V lost 6 bases, J lost 10 bases, and 13 bases lay in between. CDR3 coding DNA: TGTGCCAGCTCCCCGATCCAACGGGAGCAGTTCTTC. Amino acid sequence: CASSPIQREQFF.

The chain combines TRBV11-2 with TRBJ2-7; D uncertain. This CDR3 has 14 amino acids. V was trimmed by 0 bases and J by 2 bases, leaving 8 bases between them. Per germline, CDR1 SGHAT and CDR2 FQNNGV. The CDR3 loop reads CASSLDPGPYEQYF. The CDR3 nucleotides read TGTGCCAGCAGCTTAGATCCAGGCCCCTACGAGCAGTACTTC.

This clone has just one count. The chain couples TRBV6-1 to TRBJ1-6; D unclear. The CDR3 sequence is 13 residues long. CDR1 is MNHNS, CDR2 SASEGT, per germline. Between the trimmed V and J ends, which lost 5 bases and 8 bases, there was a span of 10 bases. Here the CDR3 reads CASSNRDDSPLHF. CDR3 DNA sequence: TGTGCCAGCAGTAACCGGGATGATTCACCCCTCCACTTT.

This clone was detected a few times. This chain joins TRBV13 and TRBJ2-1, with 13 bases matching TRBD2. This CDR3 has 20 amino acids. The J segment lost 0 bases and the V segment lost 5 bases, leaving 13 bases of the junction unmatched. Looked up from germline, CDR1 is PRHDT and CDR2 is FYEKMQ (reference sequence). CDR3 amino acids: CASSIYSRTSGRSSYNEQFF. In DNA form, the CDR3 reads TGTGCCAGCAGCATATACTCCAGGACTAGCGGGAGAAGCTCCTACAATGAGCAGTTCTTC.

The CDR3 protein is CASSWDWEITQYF. The CDR3 nucleotides are TGTGCCAGCAGCTGGGACTGGGAAATTACGCAGTATTTT. The genes are TRBV28 and TRBJ2-3; a weak D match, TRBD2 (6 bases). Trimming removed 6 bases from V and 8 bases from J, with 15 bases in between. The CDR3 sequence is 13 residues long. Germline V gene data show CDR1 as MDHEN and CDR2 as SYDVKM.

The V gene is TRBV2, the J gene TRBJ1-5; the D is unclear. Trimming took 3 bases from V and 3 from J, leaving 6 bases between them. This CDR3 has 13 residues. CDR1 SNHLY and CDR2 FYNNEI come from the germline V gene. CDR3 amino acids: CASSEYTNQPQHF. CDR3 DNA: TGTGCCAGCAGTGAGTACACCAATCAGCCCCAGCATTTT.

This rearrangement joins TRBV10-3 to TRBJ2-5; D unclear. Gene TRBJ2-7 matches the end of the DNA better, so the J call may be wrong. Germline CDR1 ENHRY, CDR2 SYGVKD. The CDR3 contains 11 residues. This CDR3 reads CAFSDSYEQYF. CDR3 coding DNA: TGTGCCTTTTCAGACTCCTACGAGCAGTACTTC.

This chain uses TRBV5-6 with TRBJ2-5; weak D call: TRBD2 (6 bases). This CDR3 region has 13 residues. Trimming took off 3 bases at V and 9 bases at J, with 15 bases between the two ends. CDR1 is SGHDT and CDR2 is YYEEEE in the germline V gene. CDR3 sequence reads: CASSWGVGQSQYF. In nucleotides, the CDR3 is TGTGCCAGCAGCTGGGGGGTTGGTCAATCCCAGTACTTC. The full variable domain, completed using reference TRBV5-6 and TRBJ2-5, is DAGVTQSPTHLIKTRGQQVTLRCSPKSGHDTVSWYQQALGQGPQFIFQYYEEEERQRGNFPDRFSGHQFPNYSSELNVNALLLGDSALYLCASSWGVGQSQYFGPGTRLLVL.

The table lists this clone with a few counts. The rearrangement joins TRBV5-1 to TRBJ2-1; D is ambiguous. Germline values: CDR1 SGHRS, CDR2 YFSETQ. The CDR3 spans 17 residues. The ends were cut back, 1 base at V and 0 bases at J, with 14 bases in the middle. The CDR3 loop is CASSLIVGIGSYNEQFF. The CDR3, as DNA: TGCGCCAGCAGCTTGATCGTGGGCATCGGCTCCTACAATGAGCAGTTCTTC.

This chain links TRBV5-4 with TRBJ2-7; TRBD1 agrees at 10 bases. Germline CDR1 reads SGHNT; CDR2 reads YYREEE (reference sequence). The trim removed 5 bases at V and 10 bases at J, leaving 12 bases unmatched. This CDR3 spans 14 amino acids. The CDR3 loop reads CASSPEPGTGDQYF. The CDR3, as DNA: TGTGCCAGCAGTCCTGAACCTGGGACAGGGGATCAGTACTTC.

J is TRBJ1-2 and V is TRBV6-1; D perhaps matches TRBD1 (6 bases). V lost 1 base, J lost 5 bases, and 11 bases lay in between. The CDR3 has 14 residues. Germline V CDR1 and CDR2: MNHNS, SASEGT. CDR3 amino acids: CASSEGTGMYGYTF. DNA of the CDR3: TGTGCCAGCAGTGAAGGAACAGGGATGTATGGCTACACCTTC.